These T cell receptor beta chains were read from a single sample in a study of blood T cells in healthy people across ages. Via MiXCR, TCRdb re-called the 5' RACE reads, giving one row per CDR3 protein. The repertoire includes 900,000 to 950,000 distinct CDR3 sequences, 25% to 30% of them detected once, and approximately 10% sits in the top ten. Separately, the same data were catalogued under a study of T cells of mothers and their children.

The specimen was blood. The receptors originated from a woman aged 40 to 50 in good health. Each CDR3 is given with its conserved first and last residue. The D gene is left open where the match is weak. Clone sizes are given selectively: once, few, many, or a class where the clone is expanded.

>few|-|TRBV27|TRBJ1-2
TGTGCCAGCAGCCCATCCCAAGATAGAGACTATGGCTACACCTTC
CASSPSQDRDYGYTF
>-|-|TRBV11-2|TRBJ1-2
TGTGCCAGCAGCTTAGCGATGGTCGGGAGCTATGGCTACACCTTC
CASSLAMVGSYGYTF
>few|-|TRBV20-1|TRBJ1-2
TGCAGTGCTAGAGTGCCAGGGGCAAATGGCTACACCTTC
CSARVPGANGYTF
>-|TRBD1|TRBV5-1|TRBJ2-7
TGCGCCAGCAGCGGGGACAGCTCCTCCATCGAGCAGTACTTC
CASSGDSSSIEQYF
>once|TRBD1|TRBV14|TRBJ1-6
TGTGCCAGCAGCCTACAGGGGGTAAAATCACCCCTCCACTTT
CASSLQGVKSPLHF
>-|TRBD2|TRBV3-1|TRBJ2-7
TGTGCCAGCAGCCCTTTCACTAGCGGCCTCCCCTACGAGCAGTACTTC
CASSPFTSGLPYEQYF
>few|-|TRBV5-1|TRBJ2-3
TGCGCCAGCAGCAACCTTGGTGGGGGGGCGACAGATACGCAGTATTTT
CASSNLGGGATDTQYF
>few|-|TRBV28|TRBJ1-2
TGTGCCAGCAGTTTATGGCAGGGGATCGGTTATGGCTACACCTTC
CASSLWQGIGYGYTF
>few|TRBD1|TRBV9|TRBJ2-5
TGTGCCAGCAGCTCAGCCGGGACAGGGGGAGAGACCCAGTACTTC
CASSSAGTGGETQYF
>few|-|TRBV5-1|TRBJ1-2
TGCGCCAGCAGCTTGGCCCCAGACATTGGCTACACCTTC
CASSLAPDIGYTF
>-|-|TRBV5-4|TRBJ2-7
TGTGCCAGCAGCCCAGCGGCCCGGCCGGACGAGCAGTACTTC
CASSPAARPDEQYF
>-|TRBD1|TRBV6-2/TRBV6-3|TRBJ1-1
TGTGCCAGCAGTCCTAAAACCGGGACAGGGACTACTGAAGCTTTCTTT
CASSPKTGTGTTEAFF
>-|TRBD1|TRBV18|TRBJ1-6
TGTGCCAGCTCACAGCAGGGGGCGGGAACGGATTCACCCCTCCACTTT
CASSQQGAGTDSPLHF
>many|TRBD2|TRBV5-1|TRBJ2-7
TGCGCCAGCAGCTTGTTAGCGGGGGGAAACGAGCAGTACTTC
CASSLLAGGNEQYF
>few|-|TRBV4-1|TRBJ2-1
TGCGCCAGCAGCCAATACAGTCTAAGCTCCCACAATGAGCAGTTCTTC
CASSQYSLSSHNEQFF
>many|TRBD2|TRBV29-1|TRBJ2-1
TGCAGCGTCGTCCTAGCGGGGGGGAGGTACAATGAGCAGTTCTTC
CSVVLAGGRYNEQFF
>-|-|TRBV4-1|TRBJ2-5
TGCACCAGCAGCCAAGTCGAGGGGAGGCAAGAGACCCAGTACTTC
CTSSQVEGRQETQYF
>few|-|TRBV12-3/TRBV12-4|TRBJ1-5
TGTGCCACCAGCGGTAGCAATCAGCCCCAGCATTTT
CATSGSNQPQHF
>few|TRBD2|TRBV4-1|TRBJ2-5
TGCGCCAGCAGCCAAGTCGGGACTAGCGGCCAAGAGACCCAGTACTTC
CASSQVGTSGQETQYF
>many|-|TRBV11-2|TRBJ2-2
TGTGCCAGCAGTCGCACCCCCGGGAGAACCGGGGAGCTGTTTTTT
CASSRTPGRTGELFF
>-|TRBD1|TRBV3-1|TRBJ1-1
TGTGCCAGCACCGGACAGGGGACTGAAGCTTTCTTT
CASTGQGTEAFF
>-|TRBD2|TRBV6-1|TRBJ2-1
TGTGCCAGCAGGCCCCTAAGGGCGGGGGGGCCGAATGAGCAGTTCTTC
CASRPLRAGGPNEQFF
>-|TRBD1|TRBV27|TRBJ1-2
TGTGCCAGCAGTTTATCGCAAGGGGGCGCCTATGGCTACACCTTC
CASSLSQGGAYGYTF
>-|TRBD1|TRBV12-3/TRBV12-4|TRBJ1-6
TGTGCCAGCAGTATATACAGGGGGAATTCACCCCTCCACTTT
CASSIYRGNSPLHF
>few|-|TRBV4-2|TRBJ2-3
TGTGCCAGCAGCCAAGGTTTGGGGGGGGCTTCTTATACGCAGTATTTT
CASSQGLGGASYTQYF
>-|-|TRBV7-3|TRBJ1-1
TGTGCCAGCAGCCTGGCGGGCAGTGGAGTCACTGAAGCTTTCTTT
CASSLAGSGVTEAFF
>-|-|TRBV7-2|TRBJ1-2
TGTGCCAGCAAGCGTGAGGCCGGCTATGGCTACACCTTC
CASKREAGYGYTF
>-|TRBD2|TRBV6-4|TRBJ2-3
TGTGCCAGCAGGGACGGGGGGGCCACAGGTACGCAGTATTTT
CASRDGGATGTQYF
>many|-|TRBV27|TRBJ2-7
TGTGCCAGCAGTCCCCGCCTTATGAGCGAGCAGTACTTC
CASSPRLMSEQYF
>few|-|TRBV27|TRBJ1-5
TGTGCCAGCAGTTTAACCCCGCGGGGGCCAGGGACCTATAGCAATCAGCCCCAGCATTTT
CASSLTPRGPGTYSNQPQHF
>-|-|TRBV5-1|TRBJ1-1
TGCGCCAGCAGTTTGGGCGGGACACCAGCTGAAGCTTTCTTT
CASSLGGTPAEAFF
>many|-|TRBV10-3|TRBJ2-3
TGTGCCATCAGCGGGGGAAATACGCAGTATTTT
CAISGGNTQYF
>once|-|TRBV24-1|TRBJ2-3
TGTGCCACCAGTGGTGTCCCCCCAGATACGCAGTATTTT
CATSGVPPDTQYF
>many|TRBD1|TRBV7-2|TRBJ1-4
TGTGCCAGCAGCCAGAACAGGGGAGCAACTAATGAAAAACTGTTTTTT
CASSQNRGATNEKLFF
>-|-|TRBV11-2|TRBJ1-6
TGTGCCAGCAGCTTAGATAAGGGACAACTCTTTTCACCCCTCCACTTT
CASSLDKGQLFSPLHF
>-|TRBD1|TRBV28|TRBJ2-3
TGTGCCAGCGTTCGGCAGGGGGCGTTCGGATCAGATACGCAGTATTTT
CASVRQGAFGSDTQYF
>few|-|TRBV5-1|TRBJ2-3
TGCGCCAGCAGCTTCCGACCTCCCGGGGAAGATACGCAGTATTTT
CASSFRPPGEDTQYF
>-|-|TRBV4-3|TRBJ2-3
TGCGCCAGCAGCCACCTAGGAGCGGAACCGGATACGCAGTATTTT
CASSHLGAEPDTQYF
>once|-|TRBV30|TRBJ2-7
TGTGCCTGGAAAACACAGGCATTCAGCTCCTACGAGCAGTACTTC
CAWKTQAFSSYEQYF
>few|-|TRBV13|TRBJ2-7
TGTGCCAGCAGCGACGAAACAGGAGCCTACGAGCAGTACTTC
CASSDETGAYEQYF
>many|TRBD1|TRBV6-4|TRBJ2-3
TGTGCCAGCAGTGAGACAGGGTTCGCAGATACGCAGTATTTT
CASSETGFADTQYF
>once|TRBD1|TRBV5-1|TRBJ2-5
TGCGCCAGCATCGCCTCGACAGGGTATCAAGAGACCCAGTACTTC
CASIASTGYQETQYF
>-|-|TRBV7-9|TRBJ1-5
TGTGCCAGCAGCTTAGGGGCCAAGAGCAATCAGCCCCAGCATTTT
CASSLGAKSNQPQHF
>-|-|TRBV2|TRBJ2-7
TGTGCCAGCAGTGACAGCGCGGTAATTTCCTACGAGCAGTACTTC
CASSDSAVISYEQYF
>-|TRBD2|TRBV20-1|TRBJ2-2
TGCAGTGCTAGACCGACTAGCGGGAGGGCGAACACCGGGGAGCTGTTTTTT
CSARPTSGRANTGELFF